These T cell receptor beta chains were read from a single sample in a study of technical replicates of blood from several donors. Sequencing used immunoSEQ multiplex PCR; TCRdb keeps in-frame clones, though not all of them. The profile shows fewer than 100,000 clones, just over 90% of them singletons. Sequenced: T cells isolated from PBMCs. The receptors stem from a human donor in good health. Both conserved end residues are part of each CDR3. The order of the fields is CDR3 DNA, CDR3 protein, D gene, V gene, J gene, clone size, CDR3 length. D genes are given only for firm matches. Clone sizes are given selectively: once, few, many, or a class where the clone is expanded.

TGTGCCAGCAGTGAAGGCGGGGCAGAATTTTCACCCCTCCACTTT,CASSEGGAEFSPLHF,.,TRBV6-1,TRBJ1-6,.,15
TGTGCCAGCAGTCCCTGGGCGGGTACGTCCTACGAGCAGTACTTC,CASSPWAGTSYEQYF,.,TRBV6-5,TRBJ2-7,.,15
TGTGCCACCAGCACACCGGGACTAGCCGGAGAGACCCAGTACTTC,CATSTPGLAGETQYF,TRBD2,TRBV15,TRBJ2-5,.,15
TGTGCCAGTAGTATGGGACTAGGATATGAGACCCAGTACTTC,CASSMGLGYETQYF,TRBD2,TRBV19,TRBJ2-5,.,14
TGTGCCAGTAGTATAGGAATGTCAGGATACACTGAAGCTTTCTTT,CASSIGMSGYTEAFF,.,TRBV19,TRBJ1-1,few,15
TGTGCCAGCAGCTTGCCGACAGATCGGAACTCCTACGAGCAGTACTTC,CASSLPTDRNSYEQYF,.,TRBV5-6,TRBJ2-7,.,16
TGTGCCACCAGCAGCACGCGAGCGGGGTCCGTCCCAGATACGCAGTATTTT,CATSSTRAGSVPDTQYF,TRBD2,TRBV15,TRBJ2-3,.,17
TGTGCCAGCAGCTTTAGGGGGGGAGTCTACAATGAGCAGTTCTTC,CASSFRGGVYNEQFF,.,TRBV7-2,TRBJ2-1,.,15
TGTGCCTGGAGTGTAATTCGGGGTGAGCAGTTCTTC,CAWSVIRGEQFF,.,TRBV30,TRBJ2-1,.,12
TGTGCCAGCAGCTTGAGTGTTATCCAGTTTCAAGAGACCCAGTACTTC,CASSLSVIQFQETQYF,.,TRBV5-6,TRBJ2-5,once,16